This T cell receptor beta chain was sequenced for a study of T cell responses to AZD1222 COVID-19 vaccine. Generated by immunoSEQ multiplex PCR, the TCRdb table keeps only in-frame clones and is missing some. The data show about 120,000 clones, approximately 85% seen once. Study-level points and caveats: Donors skewed white British and female; clonal diversity was possibly underestimated. When two AZD1222 doses had been given, Spike-specific TCR breadth and depth rose. There were repertoire samples only from the period after the peak T cell response.

V lost 10 bases and J lost 7; bases outside the gene matches: 14. Germline V CDR1 and CDR2: SNHLY, FYNNEI. This CDR3 is 15 amino acids long. As concerns this clone: Its antigen is as yet unknown.

The V and J genes are TRBV2 and TRBJ2-1, with 9 bases lining up with TRBD1. This sequence originates from an adult in good health. Source: peripheral blood, taken on day 0 of AZD1222 vaccination. The CDR3 spells CAIQGIGQGWNEQFF. CDR3 bases: TGTGCCATCCAGGGGATCGGACAGGGGTGGAATGAGCAGTTCTTC.